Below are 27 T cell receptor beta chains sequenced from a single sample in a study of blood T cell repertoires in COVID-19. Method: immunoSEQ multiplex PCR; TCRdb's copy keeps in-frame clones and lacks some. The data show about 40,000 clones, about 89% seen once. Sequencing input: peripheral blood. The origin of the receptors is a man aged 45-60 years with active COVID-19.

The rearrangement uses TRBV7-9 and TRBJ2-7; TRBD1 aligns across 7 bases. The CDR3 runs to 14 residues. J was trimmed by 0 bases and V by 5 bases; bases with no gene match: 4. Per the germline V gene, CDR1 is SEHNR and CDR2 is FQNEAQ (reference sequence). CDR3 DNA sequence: TGTGCCAGCAGCCGACAGGGTCTCTCCTACGAGCAGTACTTC. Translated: CASSRQGLSYEQYF.

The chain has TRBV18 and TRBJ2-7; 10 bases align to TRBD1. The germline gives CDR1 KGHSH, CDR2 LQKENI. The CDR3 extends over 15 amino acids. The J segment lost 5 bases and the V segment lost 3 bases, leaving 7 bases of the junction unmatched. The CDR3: CASSPLGQGGNEQYF. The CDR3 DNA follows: TGTGCCAGCTCACCCTTAGGACAGGGGGGAAACGAGCAGTACTTC.

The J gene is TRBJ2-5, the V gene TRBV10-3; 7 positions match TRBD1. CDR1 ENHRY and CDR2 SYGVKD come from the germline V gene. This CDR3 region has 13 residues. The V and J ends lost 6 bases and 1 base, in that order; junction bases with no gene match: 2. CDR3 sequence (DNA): TGTGCCATCAGGGACAGGCCCCAAGAGACCCAGTACTTC. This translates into CAIRDRPQETQYF.

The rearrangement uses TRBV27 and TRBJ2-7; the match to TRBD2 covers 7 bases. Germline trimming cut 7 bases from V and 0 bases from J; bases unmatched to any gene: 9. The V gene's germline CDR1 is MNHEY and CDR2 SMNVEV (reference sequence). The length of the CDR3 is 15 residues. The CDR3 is CASKLAGTNSYEQYF. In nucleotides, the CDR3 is TGTGCCAGCAAACTCGCCGGGACTAACTCCTACGAGCAGTACTTC.

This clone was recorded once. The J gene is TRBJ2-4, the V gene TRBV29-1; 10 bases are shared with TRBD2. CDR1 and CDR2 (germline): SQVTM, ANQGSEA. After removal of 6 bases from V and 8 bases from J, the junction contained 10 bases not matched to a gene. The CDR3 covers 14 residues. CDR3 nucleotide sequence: TGCAGCGTCCTGGTTTCTAGCGGGAGTGACATTCAGTACTTC. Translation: CSVLVSSGSDIQYF.

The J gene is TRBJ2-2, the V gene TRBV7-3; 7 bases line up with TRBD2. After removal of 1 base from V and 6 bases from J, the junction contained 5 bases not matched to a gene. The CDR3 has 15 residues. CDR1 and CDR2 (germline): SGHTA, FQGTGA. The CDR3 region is CASSLNAGVPGELFF. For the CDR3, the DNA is TGTGCCAGCAGCTTAAATGCGGGAGTACCCGGGGAGCTGTTTTTT.

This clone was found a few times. The CDR3 spells CAPTGQGTRNQPQHF. The CDR3 region has the DNA TGTGCCCCAACGGGACAGGGTACTCGCAATCAGCCCCAGCATTTT. The chain recombines TRBV24-1 with TRBJ1-5, with TRBD1 matching over 9 bases. Germline trimming cut 12 bases from V and 2 bases from J; bases unmatched to any gene: 10. From germline, CDR1 is KGHDR and CDR2 SFDVKD. This CDR3 is built from 15 residues.

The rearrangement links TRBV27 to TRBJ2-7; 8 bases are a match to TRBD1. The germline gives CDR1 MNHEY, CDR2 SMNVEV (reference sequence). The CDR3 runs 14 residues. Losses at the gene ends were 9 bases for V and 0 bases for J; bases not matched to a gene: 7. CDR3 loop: CASSRGPSSYEQYF. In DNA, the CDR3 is TGTGCCAGTAGCAGGGGGCCGAGCTCCTACGAGCAGTACTTC.

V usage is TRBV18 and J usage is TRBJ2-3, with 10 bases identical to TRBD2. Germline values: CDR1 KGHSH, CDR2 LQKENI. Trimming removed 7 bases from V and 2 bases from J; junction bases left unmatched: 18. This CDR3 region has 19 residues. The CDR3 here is CASYKFEAGGSEFTDTQYF. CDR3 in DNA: TGTGCCAGCTACAAGTTCGAAGCGGGAGGGTCAGAATTCACAGATACGCAGTATTTT.

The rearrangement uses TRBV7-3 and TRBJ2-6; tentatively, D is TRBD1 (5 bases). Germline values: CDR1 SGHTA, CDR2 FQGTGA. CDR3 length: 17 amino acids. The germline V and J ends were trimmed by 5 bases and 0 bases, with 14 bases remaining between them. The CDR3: CASSARDRNSGANVLTF. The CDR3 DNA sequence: TGTGCCAGCAGCGCCCGAGACAGAAACTCTGGGGCCAACGTCCTGACTTTC.

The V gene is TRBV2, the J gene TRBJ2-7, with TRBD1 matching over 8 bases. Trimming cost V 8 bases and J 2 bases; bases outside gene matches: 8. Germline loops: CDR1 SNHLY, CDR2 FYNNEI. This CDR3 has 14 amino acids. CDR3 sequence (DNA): TGTGCCAGCTGGACCCCGGGACAGGCCTACGAGCAGTACTTC. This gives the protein CASWTPGQAYEQYF.

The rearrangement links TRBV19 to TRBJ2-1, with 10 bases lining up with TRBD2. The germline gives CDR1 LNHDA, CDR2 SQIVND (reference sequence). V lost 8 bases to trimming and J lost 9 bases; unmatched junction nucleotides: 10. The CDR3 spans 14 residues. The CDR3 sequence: CASGAVAGGTEQFF. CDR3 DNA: TGTGCCAGTGGGGCGGTAGCGGGAGGCACTGAGCAGTTCTTC. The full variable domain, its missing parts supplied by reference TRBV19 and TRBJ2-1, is DGGITQSPKYLFRKEGQNVTLSCEQNLNHDAMYWYRQDPGQGLRLIYYSQIVNDFQKGDIAEGYSVSREKKESFPLTVTSAQKNPTAFYLCASGAVAGGTEQFFGPGTRLTVL.

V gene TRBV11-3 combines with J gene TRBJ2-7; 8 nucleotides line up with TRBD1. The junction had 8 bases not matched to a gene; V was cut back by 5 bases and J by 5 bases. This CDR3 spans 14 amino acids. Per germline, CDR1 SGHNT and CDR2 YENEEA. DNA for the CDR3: TGTGCCAGCAGCGGCGGACAGGGTTTCAACGAGCAGTACTTC. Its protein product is CASSGGQGFNEQYF.

CDR3 nucleotides: TGTGCCAGCAGCCCAGGACTCACTGGGGACAATGAGCAGTTCTTC. This translates into CASSPGLTGDNEQFF. V gene TRBV14 combines with J gene TRBJ2-1; D might be TRBD2 (5 bases). This CDR3 contains 15 residues. The germline gives CDR1 SGHDN, CDR2 FVKESK. The V end lost 4 bases, the J end lost 5 bases, and 15 bases lay between the germline ends.

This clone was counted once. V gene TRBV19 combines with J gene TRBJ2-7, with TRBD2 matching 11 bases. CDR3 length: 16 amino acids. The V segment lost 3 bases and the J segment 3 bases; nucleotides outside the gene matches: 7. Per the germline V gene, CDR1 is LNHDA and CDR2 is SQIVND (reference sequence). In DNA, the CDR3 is TGTGCCAGTAGTATCCCCCAACTAGCGGGAGTCTACGAGCAGTACTTC. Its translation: CASSIPQLAGVYEQYF. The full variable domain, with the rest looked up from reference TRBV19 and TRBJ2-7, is DGGITQSPKYLFRKEGQNVTLSCEQNLNHDAMYWYRQDPGQGLRLIYYSQIVNDFQKGDIAEGYSVSREKKESFPLTVTSAQKNPTAFYLCASSIPQLAGVYEQYFGPGTRLTVT.

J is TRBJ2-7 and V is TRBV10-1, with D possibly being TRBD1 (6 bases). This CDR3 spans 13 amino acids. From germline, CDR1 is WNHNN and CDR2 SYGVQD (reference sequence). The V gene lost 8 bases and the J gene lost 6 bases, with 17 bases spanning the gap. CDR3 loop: CASATGTHAEQYF. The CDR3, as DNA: TGCGCCAGCGCTACGGGGACACATGCCGAGCAGTACTTC.

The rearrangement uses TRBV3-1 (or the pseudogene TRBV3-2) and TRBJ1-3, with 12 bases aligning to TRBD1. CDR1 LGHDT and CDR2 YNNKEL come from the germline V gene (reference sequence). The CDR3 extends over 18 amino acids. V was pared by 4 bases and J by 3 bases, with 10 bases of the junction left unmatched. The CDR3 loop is CASSPPRDRGRCGNTIYF. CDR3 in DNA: TGTGCCAGCAGCCCCCCCCGGGACAGGGGGCGCTGTGGAAACACCATATATTTT.

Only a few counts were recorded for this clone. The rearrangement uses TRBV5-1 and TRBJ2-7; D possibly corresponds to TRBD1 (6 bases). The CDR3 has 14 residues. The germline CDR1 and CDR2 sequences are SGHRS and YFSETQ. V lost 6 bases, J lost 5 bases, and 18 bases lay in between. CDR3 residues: CASKESQGMDEQYF. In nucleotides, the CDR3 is TGCGCCAGCAAGGAGTCTCAGGGGATGGACGAGCAGTACTTC.

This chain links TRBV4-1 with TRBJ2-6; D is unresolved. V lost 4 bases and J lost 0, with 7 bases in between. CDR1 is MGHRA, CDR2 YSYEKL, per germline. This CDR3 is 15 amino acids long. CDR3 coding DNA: TGCGCCAGCAGCCTCTTAGCCTCTGGGGCCAACGTCCTGACTTTC. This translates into CASSLLASGANVLTF.

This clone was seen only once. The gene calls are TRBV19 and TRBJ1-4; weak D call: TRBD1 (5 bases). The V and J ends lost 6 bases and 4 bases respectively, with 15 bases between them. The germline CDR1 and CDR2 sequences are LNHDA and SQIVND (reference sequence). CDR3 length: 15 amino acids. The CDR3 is CASRPGGVGNEKLFF. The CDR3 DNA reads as TGTGCCAGTAGGCCGGGAGGGGTCGGTAATGAAAAACTGTTTTTT.

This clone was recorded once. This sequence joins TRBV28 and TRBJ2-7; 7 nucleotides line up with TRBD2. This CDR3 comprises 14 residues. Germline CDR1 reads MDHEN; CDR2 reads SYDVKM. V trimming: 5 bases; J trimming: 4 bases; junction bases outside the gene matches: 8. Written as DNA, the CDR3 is TGTGCCAGCAGTCCCAAGCGGGAAAGTTACGAGCAGTACTTC. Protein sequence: CASSPKRESYEQYF.

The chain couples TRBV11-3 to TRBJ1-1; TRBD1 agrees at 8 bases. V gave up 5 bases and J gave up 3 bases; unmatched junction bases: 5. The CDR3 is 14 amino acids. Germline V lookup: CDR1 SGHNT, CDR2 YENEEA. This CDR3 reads CASSPTGGHTEAFF. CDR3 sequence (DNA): TGTGCCAGCAGCCCCACAGGGGGGCACACTGAAGCTTTCTTT. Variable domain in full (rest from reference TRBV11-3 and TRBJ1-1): EAGVVQSPRYKIIEKKQPVAFWCNPISGHNTLYWYLQNLGQGPELLIRYENEEAVDDSQLPKDRFSAERLKGVDSTLKIQPAELGDSAVYLCASSPTGGHTEAFFGQGTRLTVV.

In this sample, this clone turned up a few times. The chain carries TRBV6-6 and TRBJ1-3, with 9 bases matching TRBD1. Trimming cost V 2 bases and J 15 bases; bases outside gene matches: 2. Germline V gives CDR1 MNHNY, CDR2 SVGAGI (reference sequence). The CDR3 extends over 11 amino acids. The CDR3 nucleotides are TGTGCCAGCAGTTACGGGGACAGGGAATATTTT. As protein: CASSYGDREYF.

The CDR3 sequence is CASSFNGPYNEQFF. The DNA of the CDR3 is TGTGCCAGCAGCTTCAATGGGCCGTACAATGAGCAGTTCTTC. The chain has TRBV11-3 and TRBJ2-1; D unclear. The CDR3 is 14 amino acids. CDR1 and CDR2 from the germline V gene are SGHNT and YENEEA. The V and J ends lost 3 bases and 4 bases respectively, with 10 bases between them.

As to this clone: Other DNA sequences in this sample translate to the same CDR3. The CDR3 is CASSYSKQGTGELFF. The CDR3, as DNA: TGTGCCAGCAGTTACTCGAAGCAGGGTACCGGGGAGCTGTTTTTT. The chain uses TRBV6-5 and TRBJ2-2; maybe TRBD1 (5 bases). The V end was cut by 0 bases, the J end by 5 bases, with 10 bases between. CDR1 is MNHEY, CDR2 SVGAGI, per germline. The CDR3 extends over 15 amino acids.

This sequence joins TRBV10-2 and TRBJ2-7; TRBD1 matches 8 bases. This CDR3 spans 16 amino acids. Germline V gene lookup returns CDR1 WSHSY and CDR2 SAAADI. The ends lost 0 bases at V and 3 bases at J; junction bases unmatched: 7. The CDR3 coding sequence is TGCGCCAGCAGTGAGTCAGGACAGGGAGGCTACTACGAGCAGTACTTC. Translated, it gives CASSESGQGGYYEQYF.

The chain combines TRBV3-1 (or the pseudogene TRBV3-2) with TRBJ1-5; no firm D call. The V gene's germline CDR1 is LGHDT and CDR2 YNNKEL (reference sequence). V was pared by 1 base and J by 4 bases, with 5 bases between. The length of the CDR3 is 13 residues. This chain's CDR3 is CASSQAGNQPQHF. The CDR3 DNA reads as TGTGCCAGCAGCCAAGCGGGTAATCAGCCCCAGCATTTT.